The clone carrying this T cell receptor (beta chain) was detected only once. Its antigen is not known. Trimming cost V 5 bases and J 7 bases; bases outside gene matches: 5. CDR3 length: 15 amino acids. CDR1 and CDR2 (germline): SGHTA, FQGNSA. The source of the sample is a study of shared clonotypes between healthy human individuals. Study findings and constraints: Clonotypes shared by all four donors outscored non-shared clonotypes in generation probability.

Researchers divided each subset's genomic DNA evenly across several immunoSEQ plates. Data came from immunoSEQ multiplex PCR; TCRdb stores just in-frame clones and leaves some out. The table shows about 2 million clones, with 85% to 95% occurring only once. The chain carries TRBV7-2 and TRBJ2-1, with TRBD2 matching 13 bases. Sequencing was done on a sample of naive CD4+ T cells sorted from blood. Subset specified: CD45RA+ positively selected. This clonotype was obtained from a man aged 18-30 years in good health. For the CDR3, the DNA is TGTGCCAGCAGCCGCCCGGGACTAGCGGGGAATGAGCAGTTCTTC. It encodes CASSRPGLAGNEQFF.